What follows are 23 T cell receptor beta chains derived from one specimen sequenced in a study of shared clonotypes between healthy human individuals. Profiled with immunoSEQ multiplex PCR; TCRdb holds only in-frame clones, not every one. The data hold about 490,000 clones, with 70% to 80% observed a single time. Sample: PBMCs. The receptors were sampled from a woman in her thirties or forties in good health. Some clones in this sample may be carry-over from other donors' samples.

This sequence joins TRBV6-1 and TRBJ2-1; TRBD1 matches 11 bases. This CDR3 region has 15 residues. V lost 8 bases to trimming and J lost 8 bases; unmatched junction nucleotides: 11. CDR1 and CDR2 (germline): MNHNS, SASEGT. The CDR3 nucleotides are TGTGCCAGCGGACGCCGGGACAGGGGGATCGATGAGCAGTTCTTC. Translated: CASGRRDRGIDEQFF.

The DNA for the CDR3 is TGCGCCAGCAGCTCCCGGACTAGCGGGAGTGGTTCAGATACGCAGTATTTT. It specifies CASSSRTSGSGSDTQYF. The gene calls are TRBV5-1 and TRBJ2-3, with 13 positions matching TRBD2. V shed 3 bases and J 4 bases; nucleotides not matched to a gene: 8. This CDR3 has 17 amino acids. From germline, CDR1 is SGHRS and CDR2 YFSETQ.

This chain joins TRBV10-2 and TRBJ1-1, with D perhaps TRBD1 (5 bases). This CDR3 spans 14 amino acids. With 7 bases removed from V and 5 bases from J, the gap between germline ends came to 17 bases. The germline V gene encodes CDR1 WSHSY and CDR2 SAAADI. The CDR3 region is CASTKGLRGTEAFF. CDR3 bases: TGCGCCAGCACCAAGGGACTTCGCGGGACTGAAGCTTTCTTT.

The chain combines TRBV30 with TRBJ2-5; 8 nucleotides align to TRBD2. Trimming took 2 bases from V and 2 from J; bases not matched to a gene: 4. This CDR3 region has 14 residues. The germline gives CDR1 GTSNPN, CDR2 SVGIG (reference sequence). In nucleotides, the CDR3 is TGTGCCTGGAGTCGGGGGGGTTCGCAAGAGACCCAGTACTTC. Amino acids: CAWSRGGSQETQYF.

This clone was recorded a few times. The V and J genes are TRBV27 and TRBJ2-7, with D perhaps TRBD1 (6 bases). This CDR3 has 13 residues. Germline loops: CDR1 MNHEY, CDR2 SMNVEV (reference sequence). The V and J ends lost 5 bases and 5 bases respectively, with 13 bases between them. CDR3 amino acids: CASSRIQGDEQYF. The CDR3 nucleotides are TGTGCCAGCAGTCGAATACAGGGCGACGAGCAGTACTTC.

V and J are TRBV15 and TRBJ2-2, with TRBD2 identical over 7 bases. The ends lost 1 base at V and 5 bases at J; junction bases unmatched: 10. Germline loops: CDR1 LNHNV, CDR2 YYDKDF (reference sequence). The length of the CDR3 is 17 residues. CDR3 in amino acids: CATSRAWGQGGTGELFF. As DNA, the CDR3 is TGTGCCACCAGCAGAGCCTGGGGCCAGGGAGGGACCGGGGAGCTGTTTTTT.

The rearrangement uses TRBV7-6 and TRBJ2-7; 10 positions agree with TRBD2. Germline V lookup: CDR1 SGHVS, CDR2 FNYEAQ. The CDR3 is 13 amino acids. V dropped 4 bases and J dropped 7; count of bases not matched to a gene: 4. CDR3 in DNA: TGTGCCAGCAGCTCGGGACTAGCGCTGGAGCAGTACTTC. Translating gives CASSSGLALEQYF.

The V and J genes are TRBV6-1 and TRBJ1-1, with D possibly matching TRBD1 (5 bases). The CDR3 spans 15 residues. Germline V gene lookup returns CDR1 MNHNS and CDR2 SASEGT. V was trimmed by 4 bases and J by 1 base, leaving 13 bases between them. In DNA form, the CDR3 reads TGTGCCAGCAGTGTCAACAGGCAAACGAACACTGAAGCTTTCTTT. It specifies CASSVNRQTNTEAFF.

The chain combines TRBV19 with TRBJ1-4, with D unclear. CDR3 length: 12 residues. Germline assignment: CDR1 LNHDA and CDR2 SQIVND (reference sequence). V was cut by 4 bases and J by 8 bases, with 8 bases left in between. CDR3 in DNA: TGTGCCAGTAGTACCCCCCCGGAAAAACTGTTTTTT. Translating gives CASSTPPEKLFF.

The genes are TRBV7-9 and TRBJ2-7, with 9 nucleotides matching TRBD2. CDR3 size: 14 residues. Germline loops: CDR1 SEHNR, CDR2 FQNEAQ (reference sequence). Trimming took 5 bases from V and 3 from J; bases not matched to a gene: 5. The CDR3 DNA sequence: TGTGCCAGCAGCCCAGTTAGCGGGGGCTACGAGCAGTACTTC. Translation: CASSPVSGGYEQYF. The variable domain in full, completed from reference TRBV7-9 and TRBJ2-7, reads DTGVSQNPRHKITKRGQNVTFRCDPISEHNRLYWYRQTLGQGPEFLTYFQNEAQLEKSRLLSDRFSAERPKGSFSTLEIQRTEQGDSAMYLCASSPVSGGYEQYFGPGTRLTVT.

This clone was detected a few times. The V gene is TRBV13, the J gene TRBJ1-3; D is ambiguous. This CDR3 has 11 residues. The V end was cut by 8 bases, the J end by 3 bases, with 5 bases between. CDR1 PRHDT and CDR2 FYEKMQ come from the germline V gene (reference sequence). CDR3 DNA sequence: TGTGCCAGCGGTATTGGAAACACCATATATTTT. It translates to CASGIGNTIYF. Using reference TRBV13 and TRBJ1-3 for the parts outside the CDR3, the full variable domain is AAGVIQSPRHLIKEKRETATLKCYPIPRHDTVYWYQQGPGQDPQFLISFYEKMQSDKGSIPDRFSAQQFSDYHSELNMSSLELGDSALYFCASGIGNTIYFGEGSWLTVV.

The CDR3 DNA reads TGTGCCAGCAGCGTAGGTTCCGGACGAGAGACCCAGTACTTC. This sequence encodes CASSVGSGRETQYF. V and J are TRBV9 and TRBJ2-5; D gene unclear. Trimming left V 0 bases short and J 4 bases short, with 10 bases between. Germline loops: CDR1 SGDLS, CDR2 YYNGEE. CDR3 length: 14 residues.

The rearrangement joins TRBV6-1 to TRBJ2-3; TRBD2 aligns across 11 bases. V was pared by 2 bases and J by 3 bases, with 4 bases of the junction left unmatched. The CDR3 extends over 16 amino acids. Per the germline V gene, CDR1 is MNHNS and CDR2 is SASEGT. The chain's CDR3 is CASSEHIAGGTDTQYF. DNA for the CDR3: TGTGCCAGCAGTGAACACATAGCGGGAGGGACAGATACGCAGTATTTT.

The J gene is TRBJ2-5, the V gene TRBV29-1, with D possibly TRBD2 on 7 matching bases. The germline gives CDR1 SQVTM, CDR2 ANQGSEA. With 2 bases removed from V and 1 base from J, the gap between germline ends came to 14 bases. The CDR3 contains 15 residues. This CDR3 reads CSVERGGGVQETQYF. DNA for the CDR3: TGCAGCGTTGAACGTGGAGGGGGGGTCCAAGAGACCCAGTACTTC.

The chain joins TRBV5-6 to TRBJ1-4, with a tentative D call TRBD1 (6 bases). Trimming cost V 2 bases and J 3 bases, with 8 bases left between them. The CDR3 is made up of 14 amino acids. CDR1 is SGHDT, CDR2 YYEEEE, per germline. The CDR3 coding sequence is TGTGCCAGCAGCTTATCAGGGGCTAATGAAAAACTGTTTTTT. It encodes CASSLSGANEKLFF.

The CDR3 region has the DNA TGTGCCAGCAGCCAACACAGGGGAACTGAAGCTTTCTTT. The encoded protein is CASSQHRGTEAFF. The V call is TRBV7-7, the J call TRBJ1-1; 7 bases agree with TRBD1. This CDR3 region has 13 residues. The trim removed 5 bases at V and 5 bases at J, leaving 5 bases unmatched. The V gene's germline CDR1 is SSHAT and CDR2 FNYEAQ (reference sequence).

The chain joins TRBV6-5 to TRBJ2-1; 14 nucleotides match TRBD2. The germline gives CDR1 MNHEY, CDR2 SVGAGI. CDR3 length: 14 residues. Germline trimming cut 6 bases from V and 9 bases from J; bases unmatched to any gene: 4. CDR3 protein: CASRGLAGVGEQFF. CDR3 nucleotide sequence: TGTGCCAGCAGGGGACTAGCGGGAGTCGGTGAGCAGTTCTTC.

This chain connects TRBV9 to TRBJ2-1, with 12 bases identical to TRBD2. CDR1 SGDLS and CDR2 YYNGEE come from the germline V gene. This CDR3 has 15 amino acids. The J segment lost 9 bases and the V segment lost 4 bases, leaving 8 bases of the junction unmatched. The CDR3 reads CASSPRTSGTPEQFF. The DNA of the CDR3 is TGTGCCAGCAGCCCACGGACTAGCGGGACGCCTGAGCAGTTCTTC.

The chain has TRBV19 and TRBJ1-5, with D possibly TRBD1 on 5 matching bases. The V end was cut by 3 bases, the J end by 6 bases, with 24 bases between. The germline gives CDR1 LNHDA, CDR2 SQIVND (reference sequence). CDR3 length: 18 amino acids. DNA for the CDR3: TGTGCCAGTAGTATTCGGGTAAGGGGACCCGGGGGGGGTCAGCCCCAGCATTTT. As protein: CASSIRVRGPGGGQPQHF.

This sequence joins TRBV29-1 and TRBJ2-7; 10 bases match TRBD1. V was pared by 1 base and J by 5 bases, with 11 bases of the junction left unmatched. Germline V CDR1 and CDR2: SQVTM, ANQGSEA. This CDR3 is built from 16 residues. In DNA, the CDR3 is TGCAGCGTTGAAGGAGGACAGGGGGGCGATGGACACGAGCAGTACTTC. The encoded protein is CSVEGGQGGDGHEQYF.

This clone has just one count. The chain couples TRBV19 to TRBJ2-1; tentatively, D is TRBD2 (5 bases). Germline V gene data show CDR1 as LNHDA and CDR2 as SQIVND (reference sequence). With 6 bases removed from V and 1 base from J, the gap between germline ends came to 10 bases. This CDR3 comprises 14 residues. CDR3 sequence: CASREALSYNEQFF. The CDR3 region has the DNA TGTGCCAGTAGGGAGGCCCTTTCCTACAATGAGCAGTTCTTC.

The chain uses TRBV5-1 and TRBJ2-7; D is uncertain. This CDR3 contains 13 residues. Trimming cost V 2 bases and J 3 bases, with 9 bases left between them. Germline V gene sequence: CDR1 SGHRS, CDR2 YFSETQ. CDR3: CASSFRAGYEQYF. In nucleotides, the CDR3 is TGCGCCAGCAGCTTTAGGGCCGGCTACGAGCAGTACTTC.

This clone was detected only once. This chain joins TRBV4-1 and TRBJ2-5; 12 bases fit TRBD2. Germline assignment: CDR1 MGHRA and CDR2 YSYEKL. Germline trimming cut 4 bases from V and 5 bases from J; bases unmatched to any gene: 11. The CDR3 covers 17 residues. For the CDR3, the DNA is TGCGCCAGCAGCCCCAAATATGGGACTAGCGGGTGGGAGACCCAGTACTTC. It encodes CASSPKYGTSGWETQYF.